This entry lists 7 T cell receptor beta chains sequenced from one sample in a study of T cell responses to AZD1222 COVID-19 vaccine. Method: immunoSEQ multiplex PCR; TCRdb's copy keeps in-frame clones and lacks some. The table includes some 120,000 clones, roughly 90% detected once. The starting material was peripheral blood, obtained on day 0 of AZD1222 vaccination. The receptors derive from an adult in good health.

This clone has only one observation. The CDR3 here is CASSPPGLPGNTIYF. The CDR3 bases are TGTGCCAGCTCACCGCCGGGACTACCTGGAAACACCATATATTTT. This chain joins TRBV18 and TRBJ1-3, with a possible D match to TRBD1 (5 bases). Trimming removed 3 bases at V and 2 bases at J, with 11 bases between. CDR3 length: 15 residues. From germline, CDR1 is KGHSH and CDR2 LQKENI.

The chain employs TRBV24-1 and TRBJ1-2, with TRBD1 identical over 10 bases. The CDR3 loop spans 14 amino acids. The germline V gene has CDR1 KGHDR and CDR2 SFDVKD. The V and J ends lost 4 bases and 8 bases, in that order; junction bases with no gene match: 6. CDR3 protein: CATSDRTGGGGYTF. DNA for the CDR3: TGTGCCACCAGTGACCGGACAGGGGGAGGCGGCTACACCTTC.

This clone was detected only once. The chain has TRBV13 and TRBJ2-3, with a possible D match to TRBD2 (6 bases). The CDR3 covers 13 residues. Germline CDR1 and CDR2: PRHDT and FYEKMQ (reference sequence). The germline V and J ends were trimmed by 3 bases and 5 bases, with 9 bases remaining between them. Written as DNA, the CDR3 is TGTGCCAGCAGCTTCCGGGGGATAGATACGCAGTATTTT. It translates to CASSFRGIDTQYF.

The chain joins TRBV5-4 to TRBJ1-2; the match to TRBD1 covers 7 bases. The CDR3 is 15 amino acids. V was pared by 5 bases and J by 2 bases, with 9 bases of the junction left unmatched. Looked up from germline, CDR1 is SGHNT and CDR2 is YYREEE (reference sequence). This CDR3 is CASSSRQGSNYGYTF. DNA for the CDR3: TGTGCCAGCAGTTCGAGACAGGGATCCAACTATGGCTACACCTTC.

The J gene is TRBJ2-3, the V gene TRBV24-1; weak D call: TRBD2 (6 bases). Trimming pared 1 base from V and 4 bases from J, leaving 11 bases between. CDR1 and CDR2 from the germline V gene are KGHDR and SFDVKD. The CDR3 runs 15 residues. Here the CDR3 reads CATSDFAEGADTQYF. CDR3 DNA: TGTGCCACCAGTGATTTCGCGGAGGGAGCAGATACGCAGTATTTT.

The chain combines TRBV11-1 with TRBJ2-3; D gene uncertain. Looked up from germline, CDR1 is SGHAT and CDR2 is FQDESV (reference sequence). Trimming took 1 base from V and 2 from J, leaving 7 bases between them. This CDR3 is built from 14 residues. CDR3 sequence reads: CASSLDRYTDTQYF. The CDR3 DNA follows: TGTGCCAGCAGCTTAGACCGGTACACAGATACGCAGTATTTT.

The J gene is TRBJ2-2, the V gene TRBV4-1, with 13 bases matching TRBD2. V lost 1 base and J lost 8; bases outside the gene matches: 7. The length of the CDR3 is 17 residues. The germline CDR1 and CDR2 sequences are MGHRA and YSYEKL. Here the CDR3 reads CASSQGLAGGLRGELFF. DNA of the CDR3: TGCGCCAGCAGCCAAGGACTAGCGGGAGGTCTCAGGGGGGAGCTGTTTTTT.